This T cell receptor beta chain was profiled in a study of blood T cell repertoires in COVID-19. Trimming took off 8 bases at V and 3 bases at J, with 10 bases between the two ends. Germline values: CDR1 MDHEN, CDR2 SYDVKM. This CDR3 has 13 amino acids. Generated by immunoSEQ multiplex PCR, the TCRdb table keeps only in-frame clones and is missing some. The data contain about 110,000 clones, 70% to 80% of them singletons. Sample: peripheral blood. This rearrangement joins TRBV28 to TRBJ2-2; D is possibly TRBD1 (6 bases). The TCR sequence derives from a man in his 70s with active or convalescent COVID-19. The CDR3: CASGKGDTGELFF. CDR3 DNA: TGTGCCAGCGGGAAGGGGGACACCGGGGAGCTGTTTTTT.